One and the same sample provided the 18 T cell receptor beta chains below, sequenced in a study of spatial heterogeneity in lung cancer. TCRdb processed the 5' RACE reads anew with MiXCR; each CDR3 protein has one entry. In the table there are approximately 40,000 distinct CDR3 sequences, around 7% of which are singletons. Noted time point: sample taken at primary tumor resection. Whole RNA, which was extracted from tumor, nontumor lung tissue or frozen PBMC, was sequenced without any cell sorting. This material consisted of PBMCs, taken at surgery. Receptor source: a male donor with early-stage non-small cell lung cancer.

The J gene is TRBJ2-5, the V gene TRBV2; D remains ambiguous. The CDR3 spans 11 residues. The V gene's germline CDR1 is SNHLY and CDR2 FYNNEI. The germline V and J ends were trimmed by 7 bases and 8 bases, with 11 bases remaining between them. For the CDR3, the DNA is TGTGCCAGCAAACTAAGTTACACCCAGTACTTC. Translating gives CASKLSYTQYF.

There are many counts of this clonotype. The chain recombines TRBV5-1 with TRBJ1-2, with a possible D match to TRBD1 (5 bases). CDR1 SGHRS and CDR2 YFSETQ come from the germline V gene. The CDR3 is 14 residues long. V shed 0 bases and J shed 2 bases, with 8 bases lying between them. CDR3 sequence: CASSLDWTNYGYTF. In DNA form, the CDR3 reads TGCGCCAGCAGCTTGGACTGGACAAACTATGGCTACACCTTC.

V gene TRBV29-1 combines with J gene TRBJ2-5; the match to TRBD1 covers 8 bases. The junction had 7 bases not matched to a gene; V was cut back by 7 bases and J by 0 bases. Germline CDR1 and CDR2: SQVTM and ANQGSEA. This CDR3 spans 14 amino acids. CDR3 sequence: CSAGQGGNQETQYF. The CDR3 nucleotides read TGCAGCGCCGGACAGGGTGGGAACCAAGAGACCCAGTACTTC.

This clonotype was recorded many times. V is TRBV6-2 or TRBV6-3 and J is TRBJ2-7; 8 bases match TRBD1. The J segment lost 4 bases and the V segment lost 6 bases, leaving 11 bases of the junction unmatched. This CDR3 has 15 amino acids. Germline V gene sequence: CDR1 MNHEY, CDR2 SVGEGT. The CDR3, as DNA: TGTGCCAGCAGCTGGGGCGGGACAGGCCGATACGAGCAGTACGTC. It encodes CASSWGGTGRYEQYV.

With regard to this clonotype: One end of the junction is discordant with germline, which a read error may explain. The genes are TRBV9 and TRBJ1-4, with a weak D call TRBD1 (5 bases). This CDR3 contains 15 residues. Germline CDR1 reads SGDLS; CDR2 reads YYNGEE. The CDR3 region has the DNA TGTGCCAGCAGCCAACTTGGGACCTATAATGAAAAGCTGTTTTTT. It yields the protein CASSQLGTYNEKLFF.

The chain is built from TRBV20-1 and TRBJ1-1; D uncertain. Germline assignment: CDR1 DFQATT and CDR2 SNEGSKA (reference sequence). The CDR3 consists of 14 residues. CDR3: CSPPPGLKNTEAFF. The DNA for the CDR3 is TGCAGCCCCCCCCCCGGGCTCAAGAACACTGAAGCTTTCTTT.

This clonotype was seen only a few times. The chain uses TRBV6-1 and TRBJ2-7, with D maybe TRBD2 (6 bases). This CDR3 region has 14 residues. Trimming took off 4 bases at V and 2 bases at J, with 12 bases between the two ends. CDR1 MNHNS and CDR2 SASEGT come from the germline V gene. CDR3 sequence (DNA): TGTGCCAGCAGTGGGGGGACTGGAACCTACGAGCAGTACGTC. Its protein product is CASSGGTGTYEQYV.

At least ten counts were recorded for this clonotype. The V call is TRBV12-3 or TRBV12-4, the J call TRBJ2-1; weak D call: TRBD1 (6 bases). This CDR3 is built from 15 residues. Trimming removed 6 bases at V and 9 bases at J, with 21 bases between. The CDR3 region is CASSPDRIRGGEQFF. The CDR3 region has the DNA TGTGCCAGCAGCCCGGACAGAATAAGGGGTGGTGAGCAGTTCTTC.

This clonotype has only a few counts. This chain links TRBV7-3 with TRBJ1-1, with 8 positions matching TRBD1. Germline V lookup: CDR1 SGHTA, CDR2 FQGTGA. J gave up 4 bases and V 5 bases, and 3 bases lay outside the gene matches. This CDR3 comprises 13 residues. The CDR3 here is CASSPGGPTEAFF. In DNA form, the CDR3 reads TGTGCCAGCAGCCCAGGGGGCCCCACTGAAGCTTTCTTT.

This clonotype was observed a handful of times. The genes are TRBV12-3 or TRBV12-4 and TRBJ1-1; perhaps TRBD1 as D (5 bases). V dropped 7 bases and J dropped 5 bases, with 17 bases sitting between them. CDR3 length: 14 residues. The CDR3 loop reads CASTTSGTRTEAFF. The CDR3 DNA follows: TGTGCCAGCACCACCTCAGGGACCCGGACTGAAGCTTTCTTT.

This clonotype was detected ten times or more. The chain employs TRBV9 and TRBJ1-6; TRBD1 matches at 7 bases. CDR1 is SGDLS, CDR2 YYNGEE, per germline. This CDR3 region has 15 residues. The trim removed 2 bases at V and 7 bases at J, leaving 6 bases unmatched. Here the CDR3 DNA reads TGTGCCAGCAGCGTTACAGGGGCGGCGAATTCACCCCTCCACTTT. This gives the protein CASSVTGAANSPLHF.

In its sample, this clonotype was seen many times. V and J are TRBV29-1 and TRBJ2-3, with D possibly being TRBD1 (5 bases). This CDR3 contains 14 residues. Trimming left V 8 bases short and J 6 bases short, with 21 bases between. Germline V lookup: CDR1 SQVTM, CDR2 ANQGSEA. The DNA for the CDR3 is TGCAGCTTTTCTTCCGGGCCCTACAGGGATACGCAGTATTTT. Amino acids: CSFSSGPYRDTQYF.

This clonotype was detected only a few times. This chain uses TRBV15 with TRBJ2-3, with unresolved D. V lost 0 bases and J lost 4, with 8 bases in between. CDR1 is LNHNV and CDR2 is YYDKDF in the germline V gene (reference sequence). The CDR3 runs to 14 residues. Written as DNA, the CDR3 is TGTGCCACCAGCAGAGATATCGGCCCAGATACGCAGTATTTT. It specifies CATSRDIGPDTQYF.

The sample holds many counts of this clonotype. The genes are TRBV29-1 and TRBJ2-3; 8 nucleotides align to TRBD2. The J segment lost 2 bases and the V segment lost 5 bases, leaving 6 bases of the junction unmatched. This CDR3 has 14 amino acids. Germline loops: CDR1 SQVTM, CDR2 ANQGSEA. The CDR3 nucleotides are TGCAGCGTTAGTGGCGGGGGGCACACAGATACGCAGTATTTT. This gives the protein CSVSGGGHTDTQYF.

This clonotype appeared many times. V usage is TRBV2 and J usage is TRBJ2-5; TRBD1 matches 7 bases. Germline V gene sequence: CDR1 SNHLY, CDR2 FYNNEI. After removal of 4 bases from V and 5 bases from J, the junction contained 7 bases not matched to a gene. There are 14 residues in the CDR3. CDR3 residues: CASSGLTGMETQYF. The CDR3 nucleotides are TGTGCCAGCAGTGGGTTGACAGGGATGGAGACCCAGTACTTC.

The chain combines TRBV5-1 with TRBJ2-1; unclear D gene. This CDR3 has 18 residues. Germline V gene data show CDR1 as SGHRS and CDR2 as YFSETQ. Trimming stripped 3 bases from V and 0 bases from J, with 19 bases between. In DNA, the CDR3 is TGCGCCAGCAGCTCGGATTTCCCCCAGGTCAGCTCCTACAATGAGCAGTTCTTC. Its translation: CASSSDFPQVSSYNEQFF. The full variable domain, in which reference TRBV5-1 and TRBJ2-1 provide the parts outside the CDR3, is KAGVTQTPRYLIKTRGQQVTLSCSPISGHRSVSWYQQTPGQGLQFLFEYFSETQRNKGNFPGRFSGRQFSNSRSEMNVSTLELGDSALYLCASSSDFPQVSSYNEQFFGPGTRLTVL.

This clonotype was seen ten or more times. CDR3 coding DNA: TGTGCCACCAGCAGAGGTTCTTCGAACACCGGGGAGCTGTTTTTT. This encodes CATSRGSSNTGELFF. J is TRBJ2-2 and V is TRBV15; no clear D gene. Looked up from germline, CDR1 is LNHNV and CDR2 is YYDKDF (reference sequence). CDR3 length: 15 amino acids. V was trimmed by 1 base and J by 0 bases, leaving 6 bases between them.

This clonotype has just a few counts. The V gene is TRBV4-3, the J gene TRBJ2-1, with 14 bases matching TRBD2. The CDR3 has 17 residues. The germline V gene has CDR1 LGHNA and CDR2 YSLEER. Losses at the gene ends were 0 bases for V and 7 bases for J; bases not matched to a gene: 5. CDR3: CASSQDRGTSGRNEQFF. In nucleotides, the CDR3 is TGCGCCAGCAGCCAAGATCGGGGGACTAGCGGGAGAAATGAGCAGTTCTTC.